This is a list of T cell receptor beta chains from one sample in a study of CD8+ T cells in alopecia areata. Using immunoSEQ multiplex PCR, the repertoire was profiled, and TCRdb retains in-frame clones only, with some absent. The repertoire holds tens of thousands of clones, with roughly half as singletons. Sequenced material: NKG2D-high CD8+ T cells sorted from blood. These receptors were taken from a human donor with alopecia areata. Both conserved end residues are part of each CDR3. Fields, in order: clone size, D gene, V gene, J gene, CDR3 protein, CDR3 DNA. D genes are given only for firm matches. Rows give clone size only sometimes, using once, few, many, or a class for an expanded clone.

>few|TRBD1|TRBV29-1|TRBJ1-1
CSVEGDRNTEAFF
TGCAGCGTTGAAGGGGACAGGAACACTGAAGCTTTCTTT
>few|-|TRBV27|TRBJ1-2
CATLGGPSYGYTF
TGTGCCACTCTCGGGGGGCCAAGCTATGGCTACACCTTC
>few|-|TRBV4-1|TRBJ1-1
CASSQEVGRLPNTEAFF
TGCGCCAGCAGCCAAGAGGTTGGAAGGCTCCCAAACACTGAAGCTTTCTTT
>-|-|TRBV30|TRBJ1-1
CAWEKPNTEAFF
TGTGCCTGGGAAAAGCCTAACACTGAAGCTTTCTTT
>few|-|TRBV28|TRBJ1-2
CASNTPDGRGYTF
TGTGCCAGCAATACCCCAGACGGTAGGGGCTACACCTTC
>-|-|TRBV10-3|TRBJ2-7
CASSYSYEQYF
TGTGCCAGCAGTTACTCCTACGAGCAGTACTTC
>few|-|TRBV29-1|TRBJ2-5
CSPDSRAETQYF
TGCAGCCCCGACTCCCGGGCGGAGACCCAGTACTTC
>few|-|TRBV14|TRBJ2-5
CASSQIRRQGRWETQYF
TGTGCCAGCAGCCAAATAAGGAGGCAGGGGAGATGGGAGACCCAGTACTTC
>few|-|TRBV29-1|TRBJ2-2
CSVEIRQGKAGELFF
TGCAGCGTTGAGATCCGGCAGGGAAAGGCCGGGGAGCTGTTTTTT
>-|-|TRBV13|TRBJ2-2
CASSPRATGELFF
TGTGCCAGCAGCCCCAGGGCGACCGGGGAGCTGTTTTTT